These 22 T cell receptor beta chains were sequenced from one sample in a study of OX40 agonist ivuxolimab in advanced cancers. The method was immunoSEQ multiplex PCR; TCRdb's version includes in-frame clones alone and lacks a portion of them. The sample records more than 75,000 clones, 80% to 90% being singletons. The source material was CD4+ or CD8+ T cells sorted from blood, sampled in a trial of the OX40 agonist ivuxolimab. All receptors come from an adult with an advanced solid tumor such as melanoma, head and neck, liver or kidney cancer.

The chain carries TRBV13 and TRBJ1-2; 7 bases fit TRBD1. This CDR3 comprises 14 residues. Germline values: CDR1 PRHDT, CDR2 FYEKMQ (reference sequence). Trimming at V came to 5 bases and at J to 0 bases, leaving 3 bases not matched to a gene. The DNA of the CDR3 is TGTGCCAGCAGCAGGGACAGTTCTAACTATGGCTACACCTTC. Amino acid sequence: CASSRDSSNYGYTF.

In DNA, the CDR3 is TGTGCCAGCAGCACTCAGGGCCCCGGGGAGCTGTTTTTT. Its protein is CASSTQGPGELFF. V is TRBV7-2 and J is TRBJ2-2; a weak D match, TRBD1 (5 bases). Germline V CDR1 and CDR2: SGHTA, FQGNSA. The CDR3 loop spans 13 amino acids. V was trimmed by 5 bases and J by 6 bases, leaving 10 bases between them.

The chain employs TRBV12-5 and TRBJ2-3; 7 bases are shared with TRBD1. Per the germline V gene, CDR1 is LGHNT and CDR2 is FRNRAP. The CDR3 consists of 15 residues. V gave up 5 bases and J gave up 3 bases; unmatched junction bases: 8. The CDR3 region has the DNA TGTGCTAGTGGTCCCGACAGGGTAATGACAGATACGCAGTATTTT. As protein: CASGPDRVMTDTQYF.

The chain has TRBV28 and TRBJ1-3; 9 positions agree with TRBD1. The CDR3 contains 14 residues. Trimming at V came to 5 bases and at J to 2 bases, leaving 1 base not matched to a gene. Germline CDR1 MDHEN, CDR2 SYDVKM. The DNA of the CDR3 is TGTGCCAGCAGTGGACAGGGGACTGGAAACACCATATATTTT. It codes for CASSGQGTGNTIYF.

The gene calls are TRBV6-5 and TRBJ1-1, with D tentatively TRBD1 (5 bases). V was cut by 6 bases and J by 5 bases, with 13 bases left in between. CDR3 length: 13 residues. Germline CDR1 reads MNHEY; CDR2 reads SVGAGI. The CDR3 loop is CASRVRVGTEAFF. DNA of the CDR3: TGTGCCAGCAGGGTCAGGGTAGGGACTGAAGCTTTCTTT.

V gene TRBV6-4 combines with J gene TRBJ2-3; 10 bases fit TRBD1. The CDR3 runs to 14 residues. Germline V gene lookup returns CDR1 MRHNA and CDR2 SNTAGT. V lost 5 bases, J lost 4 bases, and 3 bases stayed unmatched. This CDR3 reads CASSLDRGSDTQYF. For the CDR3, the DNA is TGTGCCAGCAGTCTGGACAGGGGGTCAGATACGCAGTATTTT.

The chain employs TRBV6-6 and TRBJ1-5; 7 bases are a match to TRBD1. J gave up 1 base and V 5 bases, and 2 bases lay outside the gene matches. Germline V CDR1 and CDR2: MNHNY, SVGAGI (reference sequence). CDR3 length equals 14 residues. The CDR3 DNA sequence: TGTGCCAGCAGTAGGGGGCCCAGCAATCAGCCCCAGCATTTT. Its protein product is CASSRGPSNQPQHF.

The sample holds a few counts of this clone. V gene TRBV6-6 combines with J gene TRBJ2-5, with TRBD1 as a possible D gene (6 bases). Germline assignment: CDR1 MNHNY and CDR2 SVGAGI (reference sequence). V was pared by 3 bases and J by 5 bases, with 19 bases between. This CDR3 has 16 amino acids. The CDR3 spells CASSYRRAGEMETQYF. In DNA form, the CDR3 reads TGTGCCAGCAGTTATCGGCGGGCAGGGGAGATGGAGACCCAGTACTTC.

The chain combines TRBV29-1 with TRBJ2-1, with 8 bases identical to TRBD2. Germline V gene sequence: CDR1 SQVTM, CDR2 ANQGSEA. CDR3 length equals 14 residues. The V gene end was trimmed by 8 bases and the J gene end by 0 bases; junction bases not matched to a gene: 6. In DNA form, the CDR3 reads TGCAGCCATAGCGGGGAGAGCTCCTACAATGAGCAGTTCTTC. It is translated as CSHSGESSYNEQFF.

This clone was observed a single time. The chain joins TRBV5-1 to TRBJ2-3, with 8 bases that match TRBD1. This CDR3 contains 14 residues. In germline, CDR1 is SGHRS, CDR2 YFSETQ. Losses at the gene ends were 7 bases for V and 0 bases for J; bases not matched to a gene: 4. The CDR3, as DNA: TGCGCCAGCGACAGGGGTCAAAGCACAGATACGCAGTATTTT. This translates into CASDRGQSTDTQYF. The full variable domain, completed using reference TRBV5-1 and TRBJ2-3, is KAGVTQTPRYLIKTRGQQVTLSCSPISGHRSVSWYQQTPGQGLQFLFEYFSETQRNKGNFPGRFSGRQFSNSRSEMNVSTLELGDSALYLCASDRGQSTDTQYFGPGTRLTVL.

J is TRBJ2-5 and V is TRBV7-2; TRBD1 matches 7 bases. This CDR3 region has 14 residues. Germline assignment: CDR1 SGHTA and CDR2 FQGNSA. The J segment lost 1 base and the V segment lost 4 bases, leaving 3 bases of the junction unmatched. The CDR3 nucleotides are TGTGCCAGCAGCTCGAGGACAGGCCAAGAGACCCAGTACTTC. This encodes CASSSRTGQETQYF.

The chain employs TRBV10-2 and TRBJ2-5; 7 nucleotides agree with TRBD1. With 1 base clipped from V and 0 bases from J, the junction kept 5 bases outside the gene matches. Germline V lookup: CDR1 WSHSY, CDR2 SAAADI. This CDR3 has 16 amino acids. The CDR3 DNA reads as TGCGCCAGCAGTGAGTGGGGGACAGTAGACCAAGAGACCCAGTACTTC. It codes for CASSEWGTVDQETQYF.

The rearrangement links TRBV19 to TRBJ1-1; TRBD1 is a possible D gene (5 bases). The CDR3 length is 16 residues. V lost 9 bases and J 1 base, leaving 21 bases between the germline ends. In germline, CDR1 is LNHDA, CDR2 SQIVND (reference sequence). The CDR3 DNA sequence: TGTGCCAGCACAAATACCCGACAGCGCCAGAACACTGAAGCTTTCTTT. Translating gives CASTNTRQRQNTEAFF.

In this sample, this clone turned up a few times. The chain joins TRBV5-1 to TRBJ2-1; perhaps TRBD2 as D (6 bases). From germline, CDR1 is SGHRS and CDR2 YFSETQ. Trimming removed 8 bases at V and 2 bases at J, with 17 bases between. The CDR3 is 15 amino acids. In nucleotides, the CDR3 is TGCGCCAGTACCCAAGGTAGCGGCGCCTACAATGAGCAGTTCTTC. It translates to CASTQGSGAYNEQFF.

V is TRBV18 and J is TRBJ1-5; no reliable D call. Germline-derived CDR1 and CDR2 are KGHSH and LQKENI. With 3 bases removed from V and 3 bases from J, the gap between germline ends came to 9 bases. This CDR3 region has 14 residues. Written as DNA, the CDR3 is TGTGCCAGCTCACCCAGTAGGGACAATCAGCCCCAGCATTTT. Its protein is CASSPSRDNQPQHF.

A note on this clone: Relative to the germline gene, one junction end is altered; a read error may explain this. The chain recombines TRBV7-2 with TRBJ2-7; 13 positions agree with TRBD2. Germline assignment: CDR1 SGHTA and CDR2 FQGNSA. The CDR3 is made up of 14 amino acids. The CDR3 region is CASSSDPTSGGPFF. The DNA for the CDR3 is TGTGCCAGCAGCTCCGACCCGACTAGCGGGGGGCCCTTTTTC.

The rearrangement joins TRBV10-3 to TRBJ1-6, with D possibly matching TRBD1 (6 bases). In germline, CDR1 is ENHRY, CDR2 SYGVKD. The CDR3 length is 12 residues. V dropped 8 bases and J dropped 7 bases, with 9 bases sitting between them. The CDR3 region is CAIRDTNSPLHF. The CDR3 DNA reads TGTGCCATCCGGGACACCAATTCACCCCTCCACTTT.

The DNA for the CDR3 is TGTGCCAGCACCCTCGGGGGGAGCTCTGGGGCCAACGTCCTGACTTTC. Translated: CASTLGGSSGANVLTF. The rearrangement joins TRBV28 to TRBJ2-6; 7 bases fit TRBD2. The CDR3 is 16 amino acids. Trimming removed 7 bases from V and 0 bases from J; junction bases left unmatched: 6. Germline V gives CDR1 MDHEN, CDR2 SYDVKM.

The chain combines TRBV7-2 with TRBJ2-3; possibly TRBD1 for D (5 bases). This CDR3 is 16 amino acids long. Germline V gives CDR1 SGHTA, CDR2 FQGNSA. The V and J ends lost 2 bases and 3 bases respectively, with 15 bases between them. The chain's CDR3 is CASSLFGQGQTDTQYF. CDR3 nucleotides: TGTGCCAGCAGCTTATTTGGCCAGGGTCAAACAGATACGCAGTATTTT.

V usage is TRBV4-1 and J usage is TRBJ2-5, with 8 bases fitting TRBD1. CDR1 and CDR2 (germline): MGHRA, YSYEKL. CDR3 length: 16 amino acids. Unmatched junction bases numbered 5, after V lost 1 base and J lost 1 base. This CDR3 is CASSQVPTGVQETQYF. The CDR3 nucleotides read TGCGCCAGCAGCCAAGTACCGACAGGGGTCCAAGAGACCCAGTACTTC.

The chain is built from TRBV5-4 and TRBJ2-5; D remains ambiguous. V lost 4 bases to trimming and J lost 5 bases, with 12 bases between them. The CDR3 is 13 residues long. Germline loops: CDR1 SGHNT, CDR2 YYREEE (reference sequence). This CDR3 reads CASSRAWSETQYF. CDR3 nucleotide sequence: TGTGCCAGCAGCCGAGCCTGGTCGGAGACCCAGTACTTC.

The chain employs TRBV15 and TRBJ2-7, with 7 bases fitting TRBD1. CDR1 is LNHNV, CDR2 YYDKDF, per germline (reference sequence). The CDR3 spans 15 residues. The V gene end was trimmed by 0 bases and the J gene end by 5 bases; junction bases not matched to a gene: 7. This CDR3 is CATSRDRQGMDEQYF. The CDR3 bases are TGTGCCACCAGCAGAGATCGACAGGGCATGGACGAGCAGTACTTC. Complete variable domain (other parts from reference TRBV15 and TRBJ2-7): DAMVIQNPRYQVTQFGKPVTLSCSQTLNHNVMYWYQQKSSQAPKLLFHYYDKDFNNEADTPDNFQSRRPNTSFCFLDIRSPGLGDTAMYLCATSRDRQGMDEQYFGPGTRLTVT.